This T cell receptor beta chain was sequenced during a study of blood T cell repertoires in COVID-19. Study details: The origin of the acute and convalescent COVID-19 samples was the United States, Italy and Spain.

The table came from immunoSEQ multiplex PCR; TCRdb's copy has only in-frame clones and leaves some out. The data contain 160,000 or so clones, roughly 89% of them singletons. Germline-derived CDR1 and CDR2 are SGHRS and YFSETQ. Trimming left V 7 bases short and J 2 bases short, with 16 bases between. The CDR3 has 14 residues. V is TRBV5-1 and J is TRBJ2-7, with D possibly being TRBD2 (6 bases). Sequences were obtained from peripheral blood. This sequence originates from a woman in her 50s with acute or convalescent COVID-19. DNA for the CDR3: TGCGCCAGCCCGGAGCGGAGGGTAACCTACGAGCAGTACTTC. Amino acids: CASPERRVTYEQYF.